The 5 T cell receptor beta chains listed next were all sequenced from one sample in a study of T cell responses to AZD1222 COVID-19 vaccine. The assay was immunoSEQ multiplex PCR, and TCRdb's table has in-frame clones only and misses some. The data contain 170,000 or so clones, approximately 95% of them singletons. The sequenced sample was peripheral blood, obtained 28 days after the second dose of the MenACWY control vaccine. These receptors all come from an adult who received the MenACWY meningococcal vaccine as a control.

This clone was seen more than once but under ten times. The chain couples TRBV10-2 to TRBJ2-3; D uncertain. V lost 5 bases and J 5 bases, leaving 17 bases between the germline ends. The CDR3 runs 15 residues. CDR1 WSHSY and CDR2 SAAADI come from the germline V gene. The CDR3 sequence is CASSSVLGAQDTQYF. The CDR3 region has the DNA TGCGCCAGCAGTTCGGTTCTAGGCGCCCAAGATACGCAGTATTTT.

This rearrangement joins TRBV6-5 to TRBJ1-1, with D possibly matching TRBD1 (5 bases). V was cut by 8 bases and J by 4 bases, with 8 bases left in between. From germline, CDR1 is MNHEY and CDR2 SVGAGI. The CDR3 totals 11 residues. CDR3 nucleotide sequence: TGTGCCAGCCAGGGAGGCACTGAAGCTTTCTTT. Translated: CASQGGTEAFF.

This clone was seen just once. This chain uses TRBV6-6 with TRBJ2-5; D perhaps matches TRBD1 (6 bases). CDR1 is MNHNY, CDR2 SVGAGI, per germline (reference sequence). This CDR3 region has 13 residues. V was cut by 8 bases and J by 7 bases, with 17 bases left in between. CDR3 nucleotides: TGTGCCAGCGGGACACTTCCTCAGGGGACCCAGTACTTC. Amino acids: CASGTLPQGTQYF.

This chain uses TRBV3-1 (or the pseudogene TRBV3-2) with TRBJ1-2; TRBD1 aligns across 8 bases. CDR1 LGHDT and CDR2 YNNKEL come from the germline V gene (reference sequence). The V and J ends lost 3 bases and 11 bases, in that order; junction bases with no gene match: 11. The CDR3 is made up of 14 amino acids. This CDR3 reads CASSHLGTGGSYTF. The CDR3 DNA reads as TGTGCCAGCAGCCATCTGGGGACAGGAGGTTCTTACACCTTC.

This clone was recorded once. The chain couples TRBV19 to TRBJ1-5, with 8 bases aligning to TRBD1. The CDR3 totals 13 residues. Per the germline V gene, CDR1 is LNHDA and CDR2 is SQIVND (reference sequence). The trim removed 9 bases at V and 3 bases at J, leaving 4 bases unmatched. CDR3 amino acids: CASNQGANQPQHF. In DNA, the CDR3 is TGTGCCAGCAATCAGGGGGCCAATCAGCCCCAGCATTTT.